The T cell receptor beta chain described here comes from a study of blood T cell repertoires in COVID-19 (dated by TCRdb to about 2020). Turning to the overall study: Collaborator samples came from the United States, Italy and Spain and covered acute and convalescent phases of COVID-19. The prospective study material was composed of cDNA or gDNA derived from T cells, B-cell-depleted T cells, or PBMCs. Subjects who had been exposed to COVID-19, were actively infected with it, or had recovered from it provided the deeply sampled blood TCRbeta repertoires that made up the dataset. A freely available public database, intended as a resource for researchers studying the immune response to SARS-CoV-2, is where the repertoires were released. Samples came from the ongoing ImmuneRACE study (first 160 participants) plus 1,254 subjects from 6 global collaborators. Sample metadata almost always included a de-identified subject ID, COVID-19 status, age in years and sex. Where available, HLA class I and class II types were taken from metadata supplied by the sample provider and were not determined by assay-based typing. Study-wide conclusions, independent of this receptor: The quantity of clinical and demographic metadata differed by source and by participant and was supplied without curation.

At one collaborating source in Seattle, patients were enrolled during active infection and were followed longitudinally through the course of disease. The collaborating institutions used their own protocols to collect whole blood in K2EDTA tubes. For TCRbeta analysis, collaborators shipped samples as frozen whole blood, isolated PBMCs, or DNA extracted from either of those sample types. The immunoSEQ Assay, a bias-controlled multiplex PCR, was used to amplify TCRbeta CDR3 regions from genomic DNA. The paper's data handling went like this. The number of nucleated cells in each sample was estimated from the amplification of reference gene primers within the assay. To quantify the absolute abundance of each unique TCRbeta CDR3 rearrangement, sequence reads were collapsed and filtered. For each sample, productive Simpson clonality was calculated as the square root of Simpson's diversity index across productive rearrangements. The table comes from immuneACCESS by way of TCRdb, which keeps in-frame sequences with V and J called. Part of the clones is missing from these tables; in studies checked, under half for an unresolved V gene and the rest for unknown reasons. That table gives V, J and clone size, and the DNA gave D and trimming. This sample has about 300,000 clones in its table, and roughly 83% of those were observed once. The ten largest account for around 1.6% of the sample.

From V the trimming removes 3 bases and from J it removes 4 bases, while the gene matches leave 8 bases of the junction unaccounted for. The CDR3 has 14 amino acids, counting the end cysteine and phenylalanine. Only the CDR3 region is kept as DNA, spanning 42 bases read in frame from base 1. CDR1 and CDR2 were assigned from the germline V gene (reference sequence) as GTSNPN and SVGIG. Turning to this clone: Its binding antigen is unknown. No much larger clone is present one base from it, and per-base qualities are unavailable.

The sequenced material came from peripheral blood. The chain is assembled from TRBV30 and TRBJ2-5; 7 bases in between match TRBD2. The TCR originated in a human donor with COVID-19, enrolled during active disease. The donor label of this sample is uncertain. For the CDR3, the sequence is CAWSVTGGLETQYF. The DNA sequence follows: TGTGCCTGGAGCGTGACGGGAGGATTAGAGACCCAGTACTTC.